Given below is one T cell receptor (beta chain) in context. The data were taken from a study of blood T cell repertoires in COVID-19. Study at large: Nucleic acid was either cDNA or gDNA, and it came from T cells, B-cell-depleted T cells, or PBMCs.

Germline CDR1 LGHNA, CDR2 YSLEER. CDR3 length: 18 amino acids. J gave up 1 base and V 3 bases, and 9 bases lay outside the gene matches. Authors' methods: Reference gene primer amplification yielded estimated nucleated cell counts. Clones were sequenced by immunoSEQ multiplex PCR, and TCRdb holds only the in-frame ones, with some missing. V, J and clone size reflect that table, while D and trimming were determined from the DNA. Among 30,000 to 40,000 clones listed, approximately 80% were seen once. Material for sequencing was peripheral blood. V gene TRBV4-3 combines with J gene TRBJ2-6, with TRBD1 matching over 7 bases. This TCR was sampled from a man aged 60 to 69 in a cohort sampled during active COVID-19. The CDR3 region has the DNA TGCGCCAGCAGCCATTCTACAGGGGTCAATTCTGGGGCCAACGTCCTGACTTTC. This encodes CASSHSTGVNSGANVLTF.